The 31 T cell receptor beta chains below were found in one sample sequenced in a study of TIL therapy for anti-PD-1-resistant metastatic lung cancer (dated by TCRdb to the early 2020s). Using bias-controlled multiplex PCR with the immunoSEQ v3 hsTCRB kit, the TCR beta CDR3 regions were amplified from genomic DNA. Held by TCRdb, this immuneACCESS table contains in-frame sequences only and omits some clones. Under half of the omission traces to an unresolved V gene where checked; the cause of the rest is unknown. Recorded for this sample are tens of thousands of clones; less than 85% of them occurred a single time. 1.5% to 2% of the sample comes from the top ten. This specimen's time point label, interpreted: pre-treatment sample, taken before nivolumab and TIL therapy. The sample was blood, taken at baseline. These receptors were collected from a person aged 25 to 80 with non-small cell lung cancer.

The rearrangement links TRBV19 to TRBJ2-3, with D possibly TRBD1 on 6 matching bases. The germline V and J ends were trimmed by 8 bases and 3 bases, with 12 bases remaining between them. From germline, CDR1 is LNHDA and CDR2 SQIVND (reference sequence). The CDR3 runs to 13 residues. As DNA, the CDR3 is TGTGCCAGTGGGGCTCAGGGGACAGATACGCAGTATTTT. This encodes CASGAQGTDTQYF. The full variable domain, completed using reference TRBV19 and TRBJ2-3, is DGGITQSPKYLFRKEGQNVTLSCEQNLNHDAMYWYRQDPGQGLRLIYYSQIVNDFQKGDIAEGYSVSREKKESFPLTVTSAQKNPTAFYLCASGAQGTDTQYFGPGTRLTVL.

The CDR3 DNA is TGTGCCAGCAGTTTATCCCAGGGGAAAAACATTCAGTACTTC. Its translation is CASSLSQGKNIQYF. The V call is TRBV27, the J call TRBJ2-4; maybe TRBD1 (6 bases). The ends were cut back, 0 bases at V and 4 bases at J, with 7 bases in the middle. CDR1 is MNHEY, CDR2 SMNVEV, per germline (reference sequence). The CDR3 covers 14 residues.

CDR3 loop: CASSLDENTIYF. CDR3 coding DNA: TGTGCCAGCTCACTGGATGAGAACACCATATATTTT. The V gene is TRBV18, the J gene TRBJ1-3; D not certain. Trimming removed 4 bases at V and 7 bases at J, with 8 bases between. There are 12 residues in the CDR3. The germline V gene encodes CDR1 KGHSH and CDR2 LQKENI.

This clone was seen more than once but under ten times. The chain recombines TRBV4-3 with TRBJ1-2; maybe TRBD1 (6 bases). Germline V gene lookup returns CDR1 LGHNA and CDR2 YSLEER. Trimming left V 2 bases short and J 4 bases short, with 20 bases between. This CDR3 is built from 17 residues. The CDR3 coding sequence is TGCGCCAGCAGCCAATACTCCGGGCAGGGGCAGGGCTATGGCTACACCTTC. This gives the protein CASSQYSGQGQGYGYTF.

The chain recombines TRBV28 with TRBJ2-2; D not resolved. CDR1 and CDR2 from the germline V gene are MDHEN and SYDVKM. CDR3 length equals 12 residues. Trimming left V 6 bases short and J 5 bases short, with 7 bases between. CDR3 region: CASRSGTGELFF. The DNA of the CDR3 is TGTGCCAGCAGGTCAGGAACCGGGGAGCTGTTTTTT.

The chain is built from TRBV19 and TRBJ2-2; D is perhaps TRBD2 (5 bases). This CDR3 region has 16 residues. Per germline, CDR1 LNHDA and CDR2 SQIVND (reference sequence). V lost 8 bases and J lost 4, with 20 bases in between. DNA for the CDR3: TGTGCCAGTGGCGGGCCCCCCGGTCTCGGCACCGGGGAGCTGTTTTTT. This encodes CASGGPPGLGTGELFF.

This chain connects TRBV5-1 to TRBJ1-2; no clear D. This CDR3 has 15 residues. The V end was cut by 4 bases, the J end by 0 bases, with 13 bases between. Germline V gene data show CDR1 as SGHRS and CDR2 as YFSETQ. This CDR3 is CASSLWAGPNYGYTF. CDR3 DNA sequence: TGCGCCAGCAGCCTGTGGGCAGGTCCTAACTATGGCTACACCTTC.

V usage is TRBV10-1 and J usage is TRBJ2-1; D might be TRBD1 or TRBD2, each matching 5 bases. Germline V lookup: CDR1 WNHNN, CDR2 SYGVQD (reference sequence). V lost 4 bases and J 1 base, leaving 11 bases between the germline ends. The CDR3 contains 15 residues. The CDR3 is CASSGGDGSYNEQFF. The CDR3 DNA follows: TGCGCCAGCAGTGGAGGGGACGGTTCCTACAATGAGCAGTTCTTC.

The V call is TRBV5-5, the J call TRBJ2-7; D might be TRBD2 (5 bases). Germline CDR1 SGHKS, CDR2 YYEKEE (reference sequence). Trimming stripped 4 bases from V and 4 bases from J, with 18 bases between. CDR3 length equals 15 residues. In DNA form, the CDR3 reads TGTGCCAGCAGCCCTGGACTTACCCGTGAGTACGAGCAGTACTTC. Its translation is CASSPGLTREYEQYF.

The rearrangement links TRBV27 to TRBJ1-3; TRBD1 is a possible D gene (6 bases). CDR1 and CDR2 (germline): MNHEY, SMNVEV (reference sequence). There are 14 residues in the CDR3. Trimming pared 8 bases from V and 9 bases from J, leaving 20 bases between. DNA for the CDR3: TGTGCCAGCGGTCCGGCATCGACAGGCGGCACCATATATTTT. This codes for CASGPASTGGTIYF.

This chain uses TRBV13 with TRBJ1-3; D remains unclear. CDR3 length equals 16 residues. Per the germline V gene, CDR1 is PRHDT and CDR2 is FYEKMQ (reference sequence). V was cut by 5 bases and J by 0 bases, with 14 bases left in between. Here the CDR3 DNA reads TGTGCCAGCAGCCGGAAAACCCCGAGCTCTGGAAACACCATATATTTT. It codes for CASSRKTPSSGNTIYF.

The chain joins TRBV7-9 to TRBJ2-4, with D possibly matching TRBD1 (5 bases). V dropped 5 bases and J dropped 8 bases, with 13 bases sitting between them. The CDR3 has 13 amino acids. Per the germline V gene, CDR1 is SEHNR and CDR2 is FQNEAQ (reference sequence). The CDR3 sequence is CASSQTTGDIQYF. CDR3 DNA sequence: TGTGCCAGCAGCCAGACAACAGGCGACATTCAGTACTTC.

The V and J genes are TRBV18 and TRBJ2-5; 10 bases are shared with TRBD2. From germline, CDR1 is KGHSH and CDR2 LQKENI. The CDR3 runs 15 residues. J gave up 3 bases and V 5 bases, and 6 bases lay outside the gene matches. The DNA of the CDR3 is TGTGCCAGCTCATCCGGACTAGCGGTTGAAGAGACCCAGTACTTC. Its protein product is CASSSGLAVEETQYF. The entire variable domain, with the rest obtained from reference TRBV18 and TRBJ2-5, is as follows: NAGVMQNPRHLVRRRGQEARLRCSPMKGHSHVYWYRQLPEEGLKFMVYLQKENIIDESGMPKERFSAEFPKEGPSILRIQQVVRGDSAAYFCASSSGLAVEETQYFGPGTRLLVL.

The chain carries TRBV27 and TRBJ2-1, with D possibly TRBD2 on 5 matching bases. V gave up 8 bases and J gave up 2 bases, with 25 bases separating them. Per germline, CDR1 MNHEY and CDR2 SMNVEV (reference sequence). This CDR3 has 18 amino acids. CDR3 loop: CASPLSGFDLRAYNEQFF. CDR3 DNA: TGTGCCAGCCCACTGTCGGGGTTCGACCTACGCGCCTACAATGAGCAGTTCTTC.

This chain's CDR3 is CASGTAGRGTEAFF. The CDR3 DNA reads TGTGCTAGTGGCACCGCAGGACGTGGCACTGAAGCTTTCTTT. The rearrangement uses TRBV12-5 and TRBJ1-1; D is unclear. The germline V gene encodes CDR1 LGHNT and CDR2 FRNRAP. V was shortened by 6 bases and J by 4 bases, with 15 bases between the two germline ends. There are 14 residues in the CDR3.

The chain combines TRBV5-6 with TRBJ2-5, with a weak D call TRBD1 (5 bases). Between the trimmed V and J ends, which lost 0 bases and 4 bases, there was a span of 13 bases. The CDR3 has 15 amino acids. Germline V gene sequence: CDR1 SGHDT, CDR2 YYEEEE. The CDR3 region has the DNA TGTGCCAGCAGCTTGGAATTGCAGGGCGCAGAGACCCAGTACTTC. It encodes CASSLELQGAETQYF.

V gene TRBV9 combines with J gene TRBJ2-2; 8 nucleotides agree with TRBD1. The J segment lost 8 bases and the V segment lost 3 bases, leaving 6 bases of the junction unmatched. The germline gives CDR1 SGDLS, CDR2 YYNGEE. The CDR3 contains 14 residues. CDR3 sequence: CASSAWDRRGELFF. The CDR3 bases are TGTGCCAGCAGCGCCTGGGACAGGCGGGGGGAGCTGTTTTTT.

Only a few counts were recorded for this clone. The rearrangement joins TRBV4-3 to TRBJ1-2; D is unclear. V lost 1 base to trimming and J lost 4 bases, with 16 bases between them. Germline assignment: CDR1 LGHNA and CDR2 YSLEER. The CDR3 loop spans 16 amino acids. CDR3 protein: CASSQVRLDGGYGYTF. The CDR3 DNA follows: TGCGCCAGCAGCCAAGTTCGCCTCGACGGCGGCTATGGCTACACCTTC.

The chain links TRBV7-2 to TRBJ1-1; 10 nucleotides line up with TRBD1. The CDR3 totals 17 residues. The V and J ends lost 4 bases and 5 bases, in that order; junction bases with no gene match: 13. Germline CDR1 reads SGHTA; CDR2 reads FQGNSA. The CDR3 loop reads CASSSHGQGGFVTEAFF. CDR3 nucleotides: TGTGCCAGCAGCTCCCATGGACAGGGGGGCTTTGTAACTGAAGCTTTCTTT.

The J gene is TRBJ1-2, the V gene TRBV6-1; unclear D gene. CDR1 and CDR2 (germline): MNHNS, SASEGT. This CDR3 spans 14 amino acids. With 5 bases removed from V and 4 bases from J, the gap between germline ends came to 14 bases. CDR3 sequence (DNA): TGTGCCAGCAGTCTCCCGGACGGTAGCTATGGCTACACCTTC. It yields the protein CASSLPDGSYGYTF.

J is TRBJ2-7 and V is TRBV19; perhaps TRBD2 as D (7 bases). This CDR3 contains 16 residues. The V end was cut by 2 bases, the J end by 3 bases, with 17 bases between. Germline CDR1 and CDR2: LNHDA and SQIVND (reference sequence). CDR3: CASSISGARGDYEQYF. The CDR3 nucleotides are TGTGCCAGTAGTATATCAGGGGCTCGGGGGGACTACGAGCAGTACTTC.

The chain carries TRBV4-2 and TRBJ2-7; 12 nucleotides agree with TRBD2. CDR3 length: 18 amino acids. CDR1 is LGHNA, CDR2 YNFKEQ, per germline. The V segment lost 2 bases and the J segment 2 bases; nucleotides outside the gene matches: 10. CDR3 residues: CASSQNVLAGGPAYEQYF. The CDR3 region has the DNA TGTGCCAGCAGCCAAAATGTACTAGCGGGGGGCCCCGCCTACGAGCAGTACTTC.

The sample holds one count of this clone. The V and J genes are TRBV12-5 and TRBJ2-7; 9 bases line up with TRBD1. The CDR3 is made up of 17 amino acids. The germline V gene has CDR1 LGHNT and CDR2 FRNRAP. Trimming took 1 base from V and 1 from J; bases not matched to a gene: 8. The CDR3: CASGLGTGQGFSYEQYF. CDR3 sequence (DNA): TGTGCTAGTGGTTTGGGGACGGGACAGGGCTTTTCCTACGAGCAGTACTTC. Drawing the rest from reference TRBV12-5 and TRBJ2-7, the complete variable domain is DARVTQTPRHKVTEMGQEVTMRCQPILGHNTVFWYRQTMMQGLELLAYFRNRAPLDDSGMPKDRFSAEMPDATLATLKIQPSEPRDSAVYFCASGLGTGQGFSYEQYFGPGTRLTVT.

The chain carries TRBV2 and TRBJ2-5, with D maybe TRBD2 (6 bases). Per germline, CDR1 SNHLY and CDR2 FYNNEI. The CDR3 contains 14 residues. Trimming took 8 bases from V and 5 from J, leaving 18 bases between them. The CDR3 is CASGVPTGSETQYF. The CDR3 DNA reads TGTGCCAGCGGGGTCCCTACCGGGAGCGAGACCCAGTACTTC.

The rearrangement links TRBV11-3 to TRBJ1-2, with 7 bases lining up with TRBD1. The CDR3 has 12 amino acids. Germline V gives CDR1 SGHNT, CDR2 YENEEA. Trimming took 6 bases from V and 5 from J; bases not matched to a gene: 3. CDR3 in DNA: TGTGCCAGCAGGGGCAGGGGGTATGGCTACACCTTC. Protein sequence: CASRGRGYGYTF.

The rearrangement uses TRBV18 and TRBJ1-6; unclear D gene. This CDR3 contains 13 residues. Trimming stripped 4 bases from V and 7 bases from J, with 8 bases between. Germline V gene data show CDR1 as KGHSH and CDR2 as LQKENI. CDR3 sequence reads: CASSRDGNSPLHF. The CDR3 DNA sequence: TGTGCCAGCTCACGAGACGGGAATTCACCCCTCCACTTT.

V and J are TRBV4-2 and TRBJ1-6; D is unresolved. The germline V gene has CDR1 LGHNA and CDR2 YNFKEQ. The V and J ends lost 0 bases and 8 bases respectively, with 5 bases between them. The CDR3 totals 13 residues. CDR3 sequence reads: CASSQDFDSPLHF. Here the CDR3 DNA reads TGTGCCAGCAGCCAAGATTTCGATTCACCCCTCCACTTT.

The V gene is TRBV27, the J gene TRBJ2-6; D gene ambiguous. Germline V gene lookup returns CDR1 MNHEY and CDR2 SMNVEV (reference sequence). V was pared by 5 bases and J by 0 bases, with 5 bases between. This CDR3 is built from 14 residues. The CDR3 nucleotides are TGTGCCAGCAGTCCGTCCTCTGGGGCCAACGTCCTGACTTTC. Its protein product is CASSPSSGANVLTF.

V is TRBV27 and J is TRBJ1-2; 10 bases are a match to TRBD1. Germline V CDR1 and CDR2: MNHEY, SMNVEV (reference sequence). The CDR3 has 16 amino acids. V shed 4 bases, J shed 5 bases, and the junction held 10 bases outside the gene matches. In DNA form, the CDR3 reads TGTGCCAGCAGTTCCCACGGACAGGGGGTGAATTATGGCTACACCTTC. Its translation is CASSSHGQGVNYGYTF.

The J gene is TRBJ2-1, the V gene TRBV19; D remains ambiguous. CDR1 LNHDA and CDR2 SQIVND come from the germline V gene (reference sequence). Trimming shortened V by 1 base and J by 5 bases, and 18 bases separated the two germline ends. The CDR3 covers 17 residues. Here the CDR3 reads CASSIGVGNAVNNEQFF. The CDR3 nucleotides are TGTGCCAGTAGTATAGGCGTAGGGAACGCAGTGAACAATGAGCAGTTCTTC.

This clone appeared a few times. The CDR3 sequence is CASSDPVSGRAPLEQYF. DNA of the CDR3: TGTGCCAGCAGCGATCCCGTTAGCGGGAGGGCCCCCCTCGAGCAGTACTTC. The chain couples TRBV7-2 to TRBJ2-7, with TRBD2 identical over 11 bases. This CDR3 has 17 residues. Trimming took 5 bases from V and 6 from J; bases not matched to a gene: 15. Germline V CDR1 and CDR2: SGHTA, FQGNSA.